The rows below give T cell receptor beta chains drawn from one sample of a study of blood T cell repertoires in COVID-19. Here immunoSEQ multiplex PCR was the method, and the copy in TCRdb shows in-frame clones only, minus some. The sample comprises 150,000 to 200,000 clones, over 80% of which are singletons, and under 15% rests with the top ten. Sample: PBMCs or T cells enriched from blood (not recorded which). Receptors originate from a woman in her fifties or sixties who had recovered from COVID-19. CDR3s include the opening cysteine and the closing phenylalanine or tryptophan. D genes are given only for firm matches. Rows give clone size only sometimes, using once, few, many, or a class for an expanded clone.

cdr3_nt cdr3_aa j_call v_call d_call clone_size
TGTGCCAGCAGCTTAGCCCTTAGCTATGGCTACACCTTC CASSLALSYGYTF TRBJ1-2 TRBV11-2 . .
TGTGCCAGCAGTTCACCACCGGGACAGGGGGCGCGATCCTACGAGCAGTACTTC CASSSPPGQGARSYEQYF TRBJ2-7 TRBV28 TRBD1 once
TGCGCCAGCAGCTTGGTTGGGACTAGTCACGAGACCCAGTACTTC CASSLVGTSHETQYF TRBJ2-5 TRBV5-1 TRBD2 .
TGCGCCAGCAGCCTTACAGAGGGGGTTCAGCCCCAGCATTTT CASSLTEGVQPQHF TRBJ1-5 TRBV5-1 . .
TGTGCCAGCAGGGAGGACAGGGGGCCCCACTATGGCTACACCTTC CASREDRGPHYGYTF TRBJ1-2 TRBV6-5 TRBD1 .
TGTGCCAGCAGCTCCCCGACAGGGGGGATGTTGGACACTGAAGCTTTCTTT CASSSPTGGMLDTEAFF TRBJ1-1 TRBV5-4 TRBD1 .
TGTGCCAGCAGCTTAGCGGGAGTGGGTGAGCAGTACTTT CASSLAGVGEQYF TRBJ2-7 TRBV11-2 . .
TGCAGCGGTGAGGTTTCTAGCGGGGGCGGCACAGATACGCAGTATTTT CSGEVSSGGGTDTQYF TRBJ2-3 TRBV29-1 TRBD2 .
TGTGCCAGCAGCTTATTGCAGACCTACGAGCAGTACTTC CASSLLQTYEQYF TRBJ2-7 TRBV11-1 . .
TGTGCCAGCAGTTACGAGGGGGGGGGCCCCTACGAGCAGTACTTC CASSYEGGGPYEQYF TRBJ2-7 TRBV6-5 . .
TGCGCCAGCAGCTTGGATAGGGGGCGCGACTATGGCTACACCTTC CASSLDRGRDYGYTF TRBJ1-2 TRBV5-1 TRBD1 .
TGTGCCACCAGCTCCTTCGTTGGCGGCCTAAGGGAGACCCAGTACTTC CATSSFVGGLRETQYF TRBJ2-5 TRBV15 . .
TGTGCCAGTAGTATAGATTTGGAGTCAACAGGGGCGGTATACGAGCAGTACTTC CASSIDLESTGAVYEQYF TRBJ2-7 TRBV19 TRBD1 .
TGTGCCAGCAGTCGCTCTCTGAGCTCTGGAAACACCATATATTTT CASSRSLSSGNTIYF TRBJ1-3 TRBV6-5 . .
TGTGCCACCGGACAGGGGGCGGTCACTGAAGCTTTCTTT CATGQGAVTEAFF TRBJ1-1 TRBV6-5 TRBD1 .
TGCGCCAGCAGCTTTGCCTCCGACACGAACTATGGCTACACCTTC CASSFASDTNYGYTF TRBJ1-2 TRBV5-1 . .
TGTGCCAGCAGTCCCCCCCGGGACATCAGCACAGATACGCAGTATTTT CASSPPRDISTDTQYF TRBJ2-3 TRBV27 . .